This T cell receptor beta chain emerged from a study of shared clonotypes between healthy human individuals. Study-level points and caveats: A handful of donors had 5% to 6% of their naive CD4 clonotypes in common.

Measured with immunoSEQ multiplex PCR; TCRdb has only the in-frame clones, and not every one. The data show approximately 340,000 clones, roughly 80% seen once. A few counts support this clone. What it binds is not known. The CDR3 consists of 20 residues. The V gene's germline CDR1 is MDHEN and CDR2 SYDVKM. After removal of 6 bases from V and 3 bases from J, the junction contained 24 bases not matched to a gene. The rearrangement uses TRBV28 and TRBJ2-3, with 7 nucleotides matching TRBD1. Input material: memory CD4+ T cells sorted from blood. Sample subset: CD45RA-negative fraction. The TCR originated in a man aged 25 to 40 in good health. The CDR3 DNA reads as TGTGCCAGCAGCCAAAGACAGGGATGGTCCCTGGTAACCGGAACAGATACGCAGTATTTT. Protein product: CASSQRQGWSLVTGTDTQYF.